This is a list of T cell receptor beta chains from one sample in a study of control samples from healthy donors and cancer patients. TCRdb keeps only in-frame clones here, not all; method: immunoSEQ multiplex PCR. The sample yields 100,000 to 150,000 clones, around 87% seen once. The sample taken for sequencing was blood. Receptors originate from a man aged 35 to 55 in good health. Each CDR3 is given with its conserved first and last residue. D genes are given only for firm matches. Expanded clones get a size class; other rows say once, few or many, or leave the size out.

CDR3: CASSETTSGVNEQYF
DNA: TGCGCCAGCAGTGAGACGACTAGCGGGGTAAACGAGCAGTACTTC
D: TRBD2
size: NA
J: TRBJ2-7
V: TRBV10-1

CDR3: CASSLGRLGQEKNIQYF
DNA: TGCGCCAGCAGCTTGGGAAGGTTGGGACAGGAGAAAAACATTCAGTACTTC
D: TRBD1
size: NA
J: TRBJ2-4
V: TRBV5-1

CDR3: CASSPDRSAEAFF
DNA: TGTGCCAGTAGCCCGGACAGGTCCGCTGAAGCTTTCTTT
D: TRBD1
size: NA
J: TRBJ1-1
V: TRBV19

CDR3: CASSLAGDQPQHF
DNA: TGTGCCAGCAGTCTAGCAGGGGATCAGCCCCAGCATTTT
D: NA
size: NA
J: TRBJ1-5
V: TRBV5-6

CDR3: CASSQRLAGGGEQFF
DNA: TGCGCCAGCAGCCAACGACTAGCGGGGGGAGGTGAGCAGTTCTTC
D: TRBD2
size: NA
J: TRBJ2-1
V: TRBV4-3

CDR3: CASSPLTGADTQYF
DNA: TGCGCCAGCAGCCCTCTAACTGGGGCCGATACGCAGTATTTT
D: NA
size: NA
J: TRBJ2-3
V: TRBV5-1

CDR3: CAWSPDRAGNTIYF
DNA: TGTGCCTGGAGTCCCGACAGGGCTGGAAACACCATATATTTT
D: TRBD1
size: NA
J: TRBJ1-3
V: TRBV30

CDR3: CATSDLGVKLSYNSPLHF
DNA: TGTGCCACCAGTGATTTAGGGGTTAAGCTCTCCTATAATTCACCCCTCCACTTT
D: NA
size: NA
J: TRBJ1-6
V: TRBV24-1

CDR3: CASSEMGQAHPQHF
DNA: TGTGCCAGCAGTGAAATGGGACAGGCCCATCCCCAGCATTTT
D: TRBD1
size: NA
J: TRBJ1-5
V: TRBV6-1

CDR3: CASSQDRGGLFGGEQFF
DNA: TGCGCCAGCAGCCAAGATCGCGGGGGCCTCTTCGGGGGTGAGCAGTTCTTC
D: NA
size: NA
J: TRBJ2-1
V: TRBV4-3

CDR3: CASSLGIAGGRTDTQYF
DNA: TGTGCCAGCAGCTTAGGAATAGCGGGGGGCCGGACAGATACGCAGTATTTT
D: TRBD2
size: NA
J: TRBJ2-3
V: TRBV7-6

CDR3: CSVDVGGQEAFF
DNA: TGCAGCGTTGATGTAGGGGGCCAGGAGGCTTTCTTT
D: TRBD1
size: NA
J: TRBJ1-1
V: TRBV29-1

CDR3: CASSFLGRGANEKLFF
DNA: TGTGCCAGCAGCTTCCTCGGGAGAGGGGCAAATGAAAAACTGTTTTTT
D: NA
size: NA
J: TRBJ1-4
V: TRBV7-2

CDR3: CASRQPGQGRGYTF
DNA: TGTGCCAGCAGACAACCGGGACAGGGGAGAGGCTACACCTTC
D: TRBD1
size: NA
J: TRBJ1-2
V: TRBV6-6

CDR3: CASSLGGTANYGYTF
DNA: TGTGCCAGCAGCTTAGGCGGGACAGCGAACTATGGCTACACCTTC
D: TRBD1
size: NA
J: TRBJ1-2
V: TRBV7-9

CDR3: CASRPDSNQPQHF
DNA: TGTGCCAGCAGGCCGGATAGCAATCAGCCCCAGCATTTT
D: NA
size: NA
J: TRBJ1-5
V: TRBV2

CDR3: CATSDYGGYTF
DNA: TGTGCCACCAGTGATTATGGGGGCTACACCTTC
D: NA
size: NA
J: TRBJ1-2
V: TRBV24-1

CDR3: CSASEAGRGYQPQHF
DNA: TGCAGTGCTAGTGAGGCCGGCCGGGGTTATCAGCCCCAGCATTTT
D: NA
size: NA
J: TRBJ1-5
V: TRBV20-1

CDR3: CASSDARENTGELFF
DNA: TGCGCCAGCAGTGACGCCAGGGAGAACACCGGGGAGCTGTTTTTT
D: NA
size: NA
J: TRBJ2-2
V: TRBV10-1

CDR3: CASSEKGGGYTF
DNA: TGTGCCAGCAGTGAAAAAGGAGGCGGCTACACCTTC
D: NA
size: NA
J: TRBJ1-2
V: TRBV25-1

CDR3: CASSQESHRGYEKLFF
DNA: TGCGCCAGCAGCCAAGAGTCACATAGGGGGTACGAAAAACTGTTTTTT
D: NA
size: NA
J: TRBJ1-4
V: TRBV4-3

CDR3: CASSPRIPANEQFF
DNA: TGTGCCAGCAGCCCACGGATCCCGGCCAATGAGCAGTTCTTC
D: NA
size: NA
J: TRBJ2-1
V: TRBV11-3

CDR3: CASSRGSQTADTQYF
DNA: TGTGCCAGCAGCCGAGGGAGCCAGACCGCAGATACGCAGTATTTT
D: NA
size: NA
J: TRBJ2-3
V: TRBV6-5

CDR3: CASSPDRGLNTEAFF
DNA: TGTGCCAGCAGCCCAGACAGGGGCTTGAACACTGAAGCTTTCTTT
D: TRBD1
size: NA
J: TRBJ1-1
V: TRBV7-9

CDR3: CSASPDRGFNQPQHF
DNA: TGCAGTGCTAGTCCAGACAGGGGCTTCAATCAGCCCCAGCATTTT
D: TRBD1
size: NA
J: TRBJ1-5
V: TRBV20-1

CDR3: CAWSKGVYEQYF
DNA: TGTGCCTGGAGCAAAGGGGTTTACGAGCAGTACTTC
D: NA
size: once
J: TRBJ2-7
V: TRBV30

CDR3: CSVEWSGVETEAFF
DNA: TGCAGCGTTGAATGGTCAGGGGTTGAGACTGAAGCTTTCTTT
D: NA
size: NA
J: TRBJ1-1
V: TRBV29-1

CDR3: CASSTTSGGGTDTQYF
DNA: TGTGCCAGCAGCACAACTAGCGGGGGGGGCACAGATACGCAGTATTTT
D: TRBD2
size: NA
J: TRBJ2-3
V: TRBV3-1/TRBV3-2

CDR3: CASSQDFWGYGNTIYF
DNA: TGTGCCAGCAGCCAAGATTTTTGGGGATATGGAAACACCATATATTTT
D: NA
size: NA
J: TRBJ1-3
V: TRBV14

CDR3: CASSQATAAGYEQYF
DNA: TGCGCCAGCAGCCAAGCAACGGCGGCGGGGTACGAGCAGTACTTC
D: NA
size: NA
J: TRBJ2-7
V: TRBV4-1

CDR3: CAWSLGRGHQPQHF
DNA: TGTGCCTGGAGTCTGGGAAGGGGGCATCAGCCCCAGCATTTT
D: TRBD1
size: NA
J: TRBJ1-5
V: TRBV30

CDR3: CASSKVGPGSLSGYTF
DNA: NA
D: NA
size: NA
J: TRBJ1-2
V: TRBV21-1

CDR3: CASSVGTAPRGQFF
DNA: TGTGCCAGCAGCGTAGGGACAGCCCCTCGGGGGCAGTTCTTC
D: NA
size: NA
J: TRBJ2-1
V: TRBV9

CDR3: CASSLGTNYEQYF
DNA: TGTGCCAGCAGCTTAGGTACCAACTACGAGCAGTACTTC
D: NA
size: few
J: TRBJ2-7
V: TRBV7-2

CDR3: CASRTRGETQYF
DNA: TGTGCCAGCCGGACTAGGGGCGAGACCCAGTACTTC
D: TRBD2
size: NA
J: TRBJ2-5
V: TRBV7-9

CDR3: CASGLIWAREQYF
DNA: TGTGCTAGTGGTCTAATATGGGCACGGGAGCAGTACTTC
D: NA
size: NA
J: TRBJ2-7
V: TRBV12-5

CDR3: CASSQEGGPPPTNYGYTF
DNA: TGCGCCAGCAGCCAAGAGGGGGGCCCACCCCCCACTAACTATGGCTACACCTTC
D: NA
size: NA
J: TRBJ1-2
V: TRBV4-3

CDR3: CATSDSGTGSYEQYF
DNA: TGTGCCACCAGTGATTCGGGGACGGGTTCCTACGAGCAGTACTTC
D: NA
size: NA
J: TRBJ2-7
V: TRBV24-1

CDR3: CSVSPTGGNQPQHF
DNA: TGCAGCGTGAGTCCGACCGGGGGCAATCAGCCCCAGCATTTT
D: NA
size: NA
J: TRBJ1-5
V: TRBV29-1

CDR3: CASSQEGRYLYNEQFF
DNA: TGCGCCAGCAGCCAAGAGGGCAGGTACCTCTACAATGAGCAGTTCTTC
D: NA
size: NA
J: TRBJ2-1
V: TRBV4-3

CDR3: CASSPGGTGVNQPQHF
DNA: TGCGCCAGCAGCCCAGGAGGGACAGGGGTCAATCAGCCCCAGCATTTT
D: TRBD1
size: NA
J: TRBJ1-5
V: TRBV4-3

CDR3: CASRAGQGARFDQPQHF
DNA: TGTGCCAGCAGGGCGGGGCAGGGGGCGCGATTTGATCAGCCCCAGCATTTT
D: TRBD1
size: once
J: TRBJ1-5
V: TRBV2

CDR3: CSASTPVGYGYTF
DNA: TGCAGTGCTAGTACACCCGTGGGCTATGGCTACACCTTC
D: NA
size: NA
J: TRBJ1-2
V: TRBV20-1

CDR3: CAISASTGRQDTQYF
DNA: TGTGCCATCAGTGCTAGTACAGGGCGTCAAGATACGCAGTATTTT
D: NA
size: once
J: TRBJ2-3
V: TRBV10-3

CDR3: CASSSPTGLGRNTGELFF
DNA: TGTGCCAGCAGCTCCCCTACGGGACTAGGGAGGAACACCGGGGAGCTGTTTTTT
D: TRBD2
size: NA
J: TRBJ2-2
V: TRBV7-2

CDR3: CASSLAHLSYEQYF
DNA: TGTGCCAGCAGCTTAGCTCATCTCTCCTACGAGCAGTACTTC
D: NA
size: NA
J: TRBJ2-7
V: TRBV11-2